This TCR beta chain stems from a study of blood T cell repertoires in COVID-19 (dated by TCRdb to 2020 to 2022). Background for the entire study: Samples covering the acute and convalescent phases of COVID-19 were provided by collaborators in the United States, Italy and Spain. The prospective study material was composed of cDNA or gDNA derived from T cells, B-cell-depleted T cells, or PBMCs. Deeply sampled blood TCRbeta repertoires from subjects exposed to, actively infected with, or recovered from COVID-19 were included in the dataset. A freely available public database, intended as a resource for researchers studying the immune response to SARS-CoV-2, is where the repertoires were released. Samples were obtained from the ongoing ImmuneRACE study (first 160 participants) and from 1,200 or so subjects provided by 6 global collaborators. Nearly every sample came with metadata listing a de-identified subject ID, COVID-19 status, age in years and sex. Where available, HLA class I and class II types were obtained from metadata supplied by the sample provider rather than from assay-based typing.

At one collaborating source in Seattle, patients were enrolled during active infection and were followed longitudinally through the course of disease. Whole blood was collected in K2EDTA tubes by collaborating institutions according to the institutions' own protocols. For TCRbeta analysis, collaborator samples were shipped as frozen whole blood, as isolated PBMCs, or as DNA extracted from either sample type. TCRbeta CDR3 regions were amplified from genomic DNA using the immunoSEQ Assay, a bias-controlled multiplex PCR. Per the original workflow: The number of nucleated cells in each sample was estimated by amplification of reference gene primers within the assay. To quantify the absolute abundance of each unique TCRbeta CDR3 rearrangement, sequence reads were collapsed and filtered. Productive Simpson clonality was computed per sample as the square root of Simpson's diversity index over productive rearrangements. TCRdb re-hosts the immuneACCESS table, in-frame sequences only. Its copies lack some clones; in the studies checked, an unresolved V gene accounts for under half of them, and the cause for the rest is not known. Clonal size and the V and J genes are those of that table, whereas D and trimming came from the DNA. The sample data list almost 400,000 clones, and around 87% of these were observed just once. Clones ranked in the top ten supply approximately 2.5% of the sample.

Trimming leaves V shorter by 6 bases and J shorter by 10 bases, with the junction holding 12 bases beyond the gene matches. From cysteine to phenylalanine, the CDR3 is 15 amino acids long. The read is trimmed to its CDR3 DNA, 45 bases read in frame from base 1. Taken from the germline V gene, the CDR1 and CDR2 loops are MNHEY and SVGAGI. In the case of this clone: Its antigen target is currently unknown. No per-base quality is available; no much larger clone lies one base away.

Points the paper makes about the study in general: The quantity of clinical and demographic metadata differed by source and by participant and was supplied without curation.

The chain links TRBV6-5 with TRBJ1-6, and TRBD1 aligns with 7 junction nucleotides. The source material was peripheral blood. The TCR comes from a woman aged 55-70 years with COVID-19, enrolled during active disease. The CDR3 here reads CASRRRQGEYSPLHF. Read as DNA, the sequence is TGTGCCAGCAGGCGACGACAGGGTGAGTACTCACCCCTCCACTTT.